This TCR beta chain stems from a study of blood T cell repertoires in COVID-19. Measured with immunoSEQ multiplex PCR; TCRdb has only the in-frame clones, and not every one. The data hold 100,000 to 120,000 clones, with 70% to 90% observed a single time. This clonotype was obtained from a woman aged 50 to 65 with acute or convalescent COVID-19. The sample taken for sequencing was peripheral blood.

The CDR3, as DNA: TGTGCCAGCAGTTACTCTACCGGGTCCTCCCTCCACTTT. Translation gives CASSYSTGSSLHF. The V call is TRBV6-6, the J call TRBJ1-6; D not certain. Per the germline V gene, CDR1 is MNHNY and CDR2 is SVGAGI (reference sequence). Trimming pared 0 bases from V and 14 bases from J, leaving 11 bases between. This CDR3 is 13 amino acids long.